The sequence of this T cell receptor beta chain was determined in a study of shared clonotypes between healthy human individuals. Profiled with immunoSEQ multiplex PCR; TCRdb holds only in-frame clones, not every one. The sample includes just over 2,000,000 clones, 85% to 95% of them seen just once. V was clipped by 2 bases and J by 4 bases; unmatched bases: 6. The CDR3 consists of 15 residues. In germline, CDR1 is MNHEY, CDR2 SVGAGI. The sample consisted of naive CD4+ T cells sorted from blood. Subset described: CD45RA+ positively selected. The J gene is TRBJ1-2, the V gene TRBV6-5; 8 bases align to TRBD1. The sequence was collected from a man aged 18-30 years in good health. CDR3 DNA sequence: TGTGCCAGCAGTTACGGCGGCAGGGGGCTCTATGGCTACACCTTC. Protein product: CASSYGGRGLYGYTF.